Given below is one T cell receptor beta chain in context. The antigen remains undetermined. Every sample yielded at least 7 million isolated PBMCs. The data were taken from a study of blood T cells in healthy people across ages. Study-wide context: Every two T cells gave about one barcoded beta molecule via template switching.

V was trimmed by 5 bases and J by 5 bases, leaving 13 bases between them. The CDR3 consists of 14 residues. CDR1 SGHVS and CDR2 FQNEAQ come from the germline V gene. Broader study findings: Naive CD4+ cells and diversity were both higher in long-lived donors than in aged donors. The donors' CMV status was not determined, possibly confounding changes in expanded clonotypes.

PCR was performed a second time for about 7 to 11 cycles using a sample-barcoded 5' primer and a J-beta primer mix. TCRdb passed the 5' RACE reads through MiXCR, listing each CDR3 protein once. Here the sample spans some 1.6 million distinct CDR3 sequences, about 31% being singletons. This TCR came from a woman aged 25 to 39 in good health. The sample taken for sequencing was blood. The chain is built from TRBV7-8 and TRBJ2-1; weak D call: TRBD1 (6 bases). CDR3 amino acids: CASSRRGLHNEQFF. DNA of the CDR3: TGTGCCAGCAGCCGCAGGGGTTTACACAATGAGCAGTTCTTC.